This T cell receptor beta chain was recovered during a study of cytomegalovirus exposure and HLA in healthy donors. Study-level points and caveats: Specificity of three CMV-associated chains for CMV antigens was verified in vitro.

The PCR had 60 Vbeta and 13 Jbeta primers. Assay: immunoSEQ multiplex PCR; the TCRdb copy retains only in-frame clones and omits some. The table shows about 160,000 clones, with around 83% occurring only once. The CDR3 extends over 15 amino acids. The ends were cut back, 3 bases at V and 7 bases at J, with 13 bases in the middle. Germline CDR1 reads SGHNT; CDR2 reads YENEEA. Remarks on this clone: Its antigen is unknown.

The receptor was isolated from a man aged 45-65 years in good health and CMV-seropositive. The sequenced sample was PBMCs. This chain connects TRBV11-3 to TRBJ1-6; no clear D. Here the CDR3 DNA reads TGTGCCAGCAGCTTTGACCCCTCCGGGAATTCACCCCTCCACTTT. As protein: CASSFDPSGNSPLHF.